This entry features one T cell receptor beta chain sequence. This clonotype was recorded at least ten times. The antigen it binds to is not known. There are no base qualities to consult, and no much larger clone falls within one base. The sample's time point label is to be understood as: newly diagnosed GD, antithyroid drugs for less than 3 months. For both TCR sequencing and RNA sequencing, RNA was extracted from PBMCs using TRIzol. The diagnosis of Graves' disease was made according to American Thyroid Association guidelines. Patients were recruited from an endocrinology department in Xi'an, China. From each patient, roughly 9 milliliters of peripheral blood was collected into an EDTA anticoagulant tube. Ficoll Paque Plus density gradient separation was used to isolate PBMCs, and no further T cell sorting was done. An Agilent 2100 Bioanalyzer and agarose gel were used to assess RNA quality, and a NanoDrop 2000 was used to measure RNA concentration.

This record comes from a study of regulatory T cells in long-lasting Graves disease (dated by TCRdb to the early 2020s). Regarding the research as a whole: In the newly diagnosed Graves' disease group, patients had been taking antithyroid drugs for less than 3 months. TCR sequencing covered about 13 persistent and around 20 newly diagnosed Graves' disease patients, around 33 samples in total. The study took place in China and was registered as a clinical trial. This study used TCR sequencing and RNA sequencing of peripheral blood to compare persistent Graves' disease patients against newly diagnosed Graves' disease patients.

CDR1 and CDR2 are drawn from the germline V gene: MDHEN, SYDVKM. The germline V end is reduced by 9 bases and the J end by 0 bases; junction bases left unmatched: 8. The CDR3 numbers 14 residues from cysteine through phenylalanine. The read is trimmed to its CDR3 DNA, 42 bases read in frame from base 1. The protocol used for the library was multiplex PCR. For sequencing, an Illumina HiSeq 4000 was employed. CDR3 regions were amplified by Arm-PCR with iRepertoire HTBI primers to construct TCR beta libraries. Before sequencing, the PCR products underwent gel purification. From the authors' description of their analysis: A total of fewer than 70 TRBV and 14 TRBJ segments were identified across samples and were used for gene usage analysis of CDR3 amino acid clonotypes. COPE and FqMerger were used to merge filtered high-quality paired reads into contigs. Contigs were aligned with BLAST to IMGT TRBV, TRBD and TRBJ reference genes, and CDR3 was defined per IMGT. Any clonotype with a frequency above 0.1% was classified as a highly expanded clone. Repertoire diversity was measured by Shannon entropy, and V-J evenness by the Gini coefficient. A clonotype found in more than one individual was treated as public. TCRdb cleaned the public reads at Q25 with fastp, built clones with MiXCR and kept in-frame beta chains. CDR3 protein sequences are deduplicated, and each keeps its most common genes and DNA. The V and J calls were determined by TCRdb, not by the authors. This sample comprises about 620,000 distinct CDR3 sequences, around 15% of them detected only once. 15% to 20% of the sample comes from the top ten.

On the study overall, not on this receptor specifically: Persistent disease showed preferential use of TRBV28, TRBJ1-2 and TRBJ2-5, whereas newly diagnosed disease favored TRBV20-1 and TRBJ2-1. Sequencing and analysis were restricted to the TCR beta chain. Because the primary lesion, thyroid tissue, could not be accessed, the study looked at peripheral blood alone. Compared with newly diagnosed patients, persistent Graves' disease patients had lower TCR Shannon entropy and fewer highly expanded clones, which suggests clonal expansion. Persistent patients shared more public clonotypes among themselves (around 2,800) than newly diagnosed patients did (about 970). The small sample size was acknowledged by the authors as a limitation that may reduce accuracy.

This sample also belongs to another study, concerning T cells in Graves' hyperthyroidism and ophthalmopathy. As noted in the second study: Stable Graves' hyperthyroidism was defined as the absence of progression to ophthalmopathy over 18 months of follow-up. Hyperthyroidism patients were newly diagnosed, with disease duration under 2 months, and aged 18 to 65 years. The study excluded patients with uncontrolled infections, other autoimmune diseases, pregnancy or lactation. Diagnoses were established on the basis of clinical symptoms, serum thyroxine and TRAb, thyroid ultrasound, and orbital computed tomography. The TCR CDR3 was subjected to a first round of RT-PCR using the HTBI primer set and the Qiagen OneStep RT-PCR kit. Most expanded thyroid clonotypes (frequency above 0.001) were also found in blood, which suggests that blood repertoires may mirror thyroid immune responses. A model built on a 13 V-J signature distinguished ophthalmopathy from stable hyperthyroidism, reaching around 88% sensitivity and around 81% specificity in cross-validation and 80%/75% in testing. In validation, the model predicted progression to ophthalmopathy a median of about 5.9 months before onset, with approximately 68% sensitivity and 72.22% specificity. To identify distinguishing TCR V-J signatures, a discovery cohort of some 100 patients was used, comprising 40 to 45 with Graves' ophthalmopathy and around 60 with stable Graves' hyperthyroidism. Prospective prediction of ophthalmopathy was tested in an independent validation cohort of some 19 hyperthyroidism patients and roughly 16 patients who later progressed to ophthalmopathy. For training and testing, the approximately 97 patients in the discovery cohort were randomly divided in a 7:3 ratio. In addition, the study compared T-cell repertoires in thyroid tissue and in blood from five or six Graves' hyperthyroidism patients. Once sampling was done, hyperthyroidism patients were given methimazole at a starting dose of 30 mg daily, whereas ophthalmopathy patients were given high-dose intravenous methylprednisolone. Libraries were constructed in a second round of multiplex PCR, after which size selection and purification were carried out. Sequencing of the libraries was done on an Illumina HiSeq2000 using paired-end 100 bp reads. SOAPnuke was used to process the raw data, throwing out any read that contained adapters or uncalled bases, had a mean Phred below 15, or lacked an exact constant-primer or identifier match. COPE v1.2.5 was used to merge high-quality paired reads, and clonotypes were defined as unique nucleotide sequences. MiTCR v1.1 was used to align the clonotypes against IMGT TRBV, TRBD and TRBJ reference segments. The analysis was restricted to V-J combinations with a frequency above 0.0001, which together covered over 99% of the repertoires. The TCS score was defined as the ratio of F50 (clonal expansion) to E x V (chaos), calculated using BLOSUM62-based TCRdist between CDR3 peptides within each V-J. Welch's t-statistics and random forest reduced 500 to 650 V-J features to around 14, which were used in a naive Bayes classifier (R e1071). Sample size was not statistically predetermined, and investigators were not blinded to group allocation. TCR Vbeta CDR3 sequencing of 130 to 150 peripheral blood samples (roughly 41 ophthalmopathy, 75 hyperthyroidism and roughly 17 progressor patients) is reported in the paper.

This receptor was obtained from a woman aged 25 to 45 with Graves disease. Donor details come from another sample of the same person, matched by shared clones. In this chain, TRBV28 is recombined with TRBJ2-7, with 7 middle bases fitting TRBD1. The sequencing here drew on peripheral blood mononuclear cells (PBMCs), taken at new diagnosis, from a patient treated with antithyroid drugs. Read as DNA, the sequence is TGTGCCAGTTTCACAGGGGCTTCCTCCTACGAGCAGTACTTC. This yields the protein CASFTGASSYEQYF. Reference TRBV28 and TRBJ2-7 genes cover what lies past the CDR3, so the full variable domain is DVKVTQSSRYLVKRTGEKVFLECVQDMDHENMFWYRQDPGLGLRLIYFSYDVKMKEKGDIPEGYSVSREKKERFSLILESASTNQTSMYLCASFTGASSYEQYFGPGTRLTVT.